This record covers a single T cell receptor (beta chain). Its antigen is not known. The use of a sample-barcoded 5' primer and a J-beta primer mix characterized a second PCR of about 6 to 11 cycles. One entry per CDR3 protein results from TCRdb running MiXCR on the 5' RACE reads. The sample shows under 850,000 distinct CDR3 sequences, 30% to 45% of them seen only once. This sample was taken from a study of blood T cells in healthy people across ages. Study-wide findings and caveats: Estimated diversity that came from one million T cells was considered an underestimate.

Germline-derived CDR1 and CDR2 are LGHNA and YSLEER. With 1 base clipped from V and 4 bases from J, the junction kept 8 bases outside the gene matches. The CDR3 is made up of 17 amino acids. The source material was blood. The source of this sequence is a young man in good health. The chain joins TRBV4-3 to TRBJ2-2, with TRBD2 identical over 8 bases. The DNA for the CDR3 is TGCGCCAGCAGCCAAGTCGCGGGACTAGGCGGCACCGGGGAGCTGTTTTTT. Amino acids: CASSQVAGLGGTGELFF.